These T cell receptor beta chains were read from a single sample in a study of PD-1 blockade in mismatch repair-deficient tumors. Sequencing used immunoSEQ multiplex PCR; TCRdb keeps in-frame clones, though not all of them. The repertoire has 100,000 to 150,000 clones, roughly nine tenths of them found once; the top ten carry approximately 15%. Sequenced material: peripheral blood, taken 44 weeks after starting pembrolizumab. The receptors were gathered from an adult with mismatch repair-deficient cancer. CDR3s include the opening cysteine and the closing phenylalanine or tryptophan. The D gene is left open where the match is weak. Clone size is shown for a subset of rows, as once, few, many or a class of expanded clone.

v_call	clone_size	j_call	d_call	cdr3_aa	cdr3_nt
TRBV4-1	NA	TRBJ1-3	NA	CASSLLASGTVSGNTIYF	TGCGCCAGCAGCCTACTGGCCTCAGGGACGGTCTCTGGAAACACCATATATTTT
TRBV11-2	NA	TRBJ2-5	NA	CASSLYRGPRETQYF	TGTGCCAGCAGCTTATACCGGGGCCCAAGAGAGACCCAGTACTTC
TRBV21-1	NA	TRBJ1-1	NA	CASSKVFRAFF	TGTGCCAGCAGCAAAGTATTTAGAGCTTTCTTT
TRBV29-1	NA	TRBJ2-7	TRBD1	CSVVPGTANYEQYF	TGCAGCGTTGTGCCCGGGACAGCTAACTACGAGCAGTACTTC
TRBV2	few	TRBJ2-7	TRBD1	CAGHRGYEQYF	TGTGCCGGACACAGGGGCTACGAGCAGTACTTC
TRBV6-6	NA	TRBJ1-4	NA	CASSYSATNEKLFF	TGTGCCAGCAGTTACAGTGCAACTAATGAAAAACTGTTTTTT
TRBV28	NA	TRBJ2-1	NA	CASSSHDRYNEQFF	TGTGCCAGCAGTTCCCACGACCGGTACAATGAGCAGTTCTTC
TRBV5-4	few	TRBJ2-2	NA	CASSQEDANTGELFF	TGTGCCAGCAGCCAAGAAGACGCGAACACCGGGGAGCTGTTTTTT
TRBV4-1	NA	TRBJ2-2	NA	CASSPGLVATGELFF	TGCGCCAGCAGCCCCGGACTGGTTGCAACCGGGGAGCTGTTTTTT
TRBV28	NA	TRBJ2-2	NA	CATTLGYGSTGELFF	TGTGCCACCACCCTTGGATATGGATCCACCGGGGAGCTGTTTTTT
TRBV5-8	NA	TRBJ2-5	NA	CASILGRSLSGETQYF	TGTGCCAGTATCCTGGGGCGGTCCCTTAGTGGAGAGACCCAGTACTTC
TRBV25-1	NA	TRBJ2-3	NA	CASSWSRDTQYF	TGTGCCAGCAGTTGGAGTCGGGATACGCAGTATTTT
TRBV19	NA	TRBJ2-1	TRBD2	CASSTSGSSYNEQFF	TGTGCCAGTAGTACTAGCGGGAGCTCCTACAATGAGCAGTTCTTC
TRBV19	NA	TRBJ2-1	TRBD2	CASSPSGGNYNEQFF	TGTGCCAGTAGTCCGAGCGGGGGGAACTACAATGAGCAGTTCTTC
TRBV9	once	TRBJ2-1	TRBD2	CASSARLRAGGYNEQFF	TGTGCCAGCAGCGCCCGGCTGAGGGCGGGAGGATACAATGAGCAGTTCTTC
TRBV4-3	once	TRBJ2-7	NA	CASSRDPGHGLDEQYF	TGCGCCAGCAGCCGTGACCCGGGACACGGGCTCGACGAGCAGTACTTC
TRBV7-2	NA	TRBJ2-3	NA	CASSLSGVRGDTQYF	TGTGCCAGCAGTCTCTCAGGGGTTCGAGGAGATACGCAGTATTTT
TRBV11-2	NA	TRBJ1-5	NA	CASSLEKKSRNSNQPQHF	TGTGCCAGCAGCTTAGAAAAAAAGAGCAGGAATAGCAATCAGCCCCAGCATTTT
TRBV11-2	NA	TRBJ2-5	NA	CASSFSSETQYF	TGTGCCAGCAGCTTCTCCAGTGAGACCCAGTACTTC
TRBV13	NA	TRBJ1-3	NA	CASSFLRASGNTIYF	TGTGCCAGCAGCTTCCTTAGGGCGTCTGGAAACACCATATATTTT
TRBV19	once	TRBJ2-7	NA	CASSTGRASGYEQYF	TGTGCCAGTAGTACCGGGAGAGCGAGTGGTTACGAGCAGTACTTC
TRBV29-1	NA	TRBJ2-3	NA	CSVDPRGTDTQYF	TGCAGCGTTGACCCCAGGGGCACAGATACGCAGTATTTT
TRBV30	NA	TRBJ2-5	TRBD2	CAWRRTSGKETQYF	TGTGCCTGGAGAAGGACTAGCGGGAAAGAGACCCAGTACTTC
TRBV7-2	NA	TRBJ2-7	NA	CASSLTGSSYEQYF	TGTGCCAGCAGCTTAACCGGCAGCTCCTACGAGCAGTACTTC
TRBV5-5	NA	TRBJ2-7	TRBD2	CASRPGLQYYEQYF	TGTGCCAGCAGGCCGGGACTACAATACTACGAGCAGTACTTC
TRBV7-2	NA	TRBJ2-1	TRBD2	CASSLFSGRAFYNEQFF	TGTGCCAGCAGCTTATTTAGCGGGAGAGCTTTTTACAATGAGCAGTTCTTC
TRBV28	NA	TRBJ2-3	NA	CASRLRQGTDTQYF	TGTGCCAGCAGACTTCGACAGGGCACAGATACGCAGTATTTT
TRBV27	NA	TRBJ2-1	TRBD2	CASSPGTSGGSYNEQFF	TGTGCCAGCAGTCCTGGGACTAGCGGGGGGTCCTACAATGAGCAGTTCTTC
TRBV12-5	once	TRBJ2-7	TRBD2	CASGLVLGGGPYEQYF	TGTGCTAGTGGCCTGGTTTTGGGGGGAGGGCCCTACGAGCAGTACTTC
TRBV5-1	NA	TRBJ2-5	NA	CASSLGRIRLQETQYF	TGCGCCAGCAGCTTGGGCAGAATCCGATTACAAGAGACCCAGTACTTC
TRBV6-1	NA	TRBJ1-4	NA	CASSEGQGNEKLFF	TGTGCCAGCAGTGAAGGGCAGGGGAATGAAAAACTGTTTTTT
TRBV19	NA	TRBJ1-5	NA	CASRGGREFFPQPQHF	TGTGCCAGCCGTGGCGGCAGGGAGTTTTTTCCTCAGCCCCAGCATTTT
TRBV9	once	TRBJ2-1	TRBD2	CASSERGGASGRASYNEQFF	TGTGCCAGCAGCGAGCGTGGCGGAGCTAGCGGGAGGGCCTCCTACAATGAGCAGTTCTTC
TRBV13	few	TRBJ2-7	NA	CASSTNRYEQYF	TGTGCCAGCAGCACCAACAGATACGAGCAGTACTTC
TRBV14	NA	TRBJ1-3	TRBD1	CASSQIGTANTIYF	TGTGCCAGCAGCCAGATCGGGACAGCAAACACCATATATTTT
TRBV11-3	NA	TRBJ2-7	NA	CASSFGRPEGEQYF	TGTGCCAGCAGCTTTGGCCGACCCGAGGGCGAGCAGTACTTC
TRBV5-4	NA	TRBJ2-2	TRBD1	CASSQGDRDTGELFF	TGTGCCAGCAGCCAAGGGGACAGGGACACCGGGGAGCTGTTTTTT
TRBV13	NA	TRBJ2-3	TRBD1	CASSLPGQGGSDTQYF	TGTGCCAGCAGCTTACCGGGACAGGGGGGTTCAGATACGCAGTATTTT
TRBV28	once	TRBJ1-1	NA	CASSLWGGDTEAFF	TGTGCCAGCAGTTTATGGGGGGGAGACACTGAAGCTTTCTTT
TRBV2	NA	TRBJ2-7	NA	CYSNSAWSSYEQYF	TGTTACTCCAATTCGGCGTGGAGCTCCTACGAGCAGTACTTC